Detailed here is one TCR beta chain. Sequenced by immunoSEQ multiplex PCR; TCRdb stores in-frame clones only, minus some. The table records 300,000 to 400,000 clones, about 86% of them present only once. The data belong to a study of blood T cell repertoires in COVID-19. This CDR3 region has 17 residues. Per the germline V gene, CDR1 is SEHNR and CDR2 is FQNEAQ (reference sequence). Losses at the gene ends were 5 bases for V and 1 base for J; bases not matched to a gene: 5. The chain carries TRBV7-9 and TRBJ2-7; 16 bases are shared with TRBD2. The sequence was obtained from a woman between 35 and 50 years old with acute COVID-19. Sequencing input: PBMCs or T cells enriched from blood (not recorded which). DNA for the CDR3: TGTGCCAGCAGCCTGGGACTAGCGGGAGGGGTTTCCTACGAGCAGTACTTC. Protein product: CASSLGLAGGVSYEQYF. The variable domain in full, with the rest retrieved from reference TRBV7-9 and TRBJ2-7, is DTGVSQNPRHKITKRGQNVTFRCDPISEHNRLYWYRQTLGQGPEFLTYFQNEAQLEKSRLLSDRFSAERPKGSFSTLEIQRTEQGDSAMYLCASSLGLAGGVSYEQYFGPGTRLTVT.